The rows below give T cell receptor beta chains drawn from one sample of a study of T-cell reconstitution after alpha-beta-depleted transplantation in children. TCRdb analysed the PCR reads with MiXCR anew, one entry per CDR3 protein. The sample records 100,000 or so distinct CDR3 sequences, about 6.8% being singletons. The specimen was PBMCs, collected before TCRalphabeta/CD19-depleted stem cell transplant. These receptors were collected from a boy under 10 years old with acute lymphoblastic leukemia, due to receive a stem cell transplant. CDR3s include the opening cysteine and the closing phenylalanine or tryptophan. A D gene is named only where the DNA matches it firmly. Only some rows state a clone size, as once, few, many or a class for expanded clones.

TRBJ2-7,13,NA,NA,TRBV11-3,CASSPEGRAEQYF,TGTGCCAGCAGCCCCGAGGGGCGAGCTGAGCAGTACTTC
TRBJ1-3,17,NA,many,TRBV7-6,CASSLAQGGYSGNTIYF,TGTGCCAGCAGCTTAGCCCAGGGCGGCTACTCTGGAAACACCATATATTTT
TRBJ2-3,17,TRBD2,few,TRBV7-8,CASSLGGGSGGKYTQYF,TGTGCCAGCAGCTTAGGAGGGGGTAGCGGGGGGAAATATACGCAGTATTTT
TRBJ1-6,17,NA,few,TRBV6-5,CASSYSVRQANNSPLHF,TGTGCCAGCAGTTATAGCGTTCGGCAGGCAAATAATTCACCCCTCCACTTT
TRBJ2-7,15,TRBD2,NA,TRBV11-3,CASSPGLAGRYEQYF,TGTGCCAGCAGCCCAGGACTAGCGGGGCGATACGAGCAGTACTTC
TRBJ2-4,16,NA,NA,TRBV7-9,CASSLSGGGAKNIQYF,TGTGCCAGCAGCTTAAGTGGGGGTGGGGCCAAAAACATTCAGTACTTC
TRBJ2-3,8,NA,many,TRBV4-1,CASSQQYF,TGCGCCAGCAGCCAGCAGTATTTT
TRBJ2-3,12,NA,few,TRBV12-5,CASGWTTDTQYF,TGTGCTAGTGGTTGGACCACAGATACGCAGTATTTT
TRBJ1-6,14,NA,few,TRBV20-1,CSADSRGYNSPLHF,TGCAGTGCTGATTCCAGGGGATATAATTCACCCCTCCACTTT
TRBJ2-7,11,NA,many,TRBV5-1,CASSDAYEQYF,TGCGCCAGCAGCGACGCCTACGAGCAGTACTTC
TRBJ2-2,13,NA,many,TRBV7-6,CASSSTATGELFF,TGTGCCAGCAGCTCGACTGCGACCGGGGAGCTGTTTTTT
TRBJ1-1,12,NA,medium-sized,TRBV7-2,CASSLGGGFAFF,TGTGCCAGCAGCTTAGGAGGAGGGTTCGCTTTCTTT
TRBJ2-1,12,NA,many,TRBV12-3/TRBV12-4,CASRRGYNEQFF,TGTGCCAGCAGGAGGGGCTACAATGAGCAGTTCTTC
TRBJ2-3,15,NA,many,TRBV7-9,CASSLGGGPTDTQYF,TGTGCCAGCAGCTTAGGTGGGGGACCCACAGATACGCAGTATTTT
TRBJ1-3,15,NA,many,TRBV11-2,CASSVGTLRGNTIYF,TGTGCCAGCAGCGTCGGGACACTTCGTGGAAACACCATATATTTT
TRBJ1-2,12,NA,NA,TRBV4-3,CASSHGGIGYTF,TGCGCCAGCAGCCACGGGGGGATTGGCTACACCTTC
TRBJ2-1,15,TRBD1,few,TRBV5-1,CASSSTGDPSNEQFF,TGCGCCAGCAGCTCGACAGGGGACCCCAGCAATGAGCAGTTCTTC
TRBJ1-5,15,NA,few,TRBV15,CATSRDRMGNQPQHF,TGTGCCACCAGCAGAGATAGGATGGGCAATCAGCCCCAGCATTTT
TRBJ1-3,15,NA,many,TRBV5-6,CASSLTRSSGNTIYF,TGTGCCAGCAGCTTGACCAGGTCCTCTGGAAACACCATATATTTT
TRBJ2-2,15,NA,few,TRBV27,CASSPAGQLDGELFF,TGTGCCAGCAGTCCCGCGGGACAGTTGGACGGGGAGCTGTTTTTT
TRBJ2-2,17,TRBD1,NA,TRBV27,CASSEPGQGAVTGELFF,TGTGCCAGCAGTGAACCGGGACAGGGGGCGGTCACCGGGGAGCTGTTTTTT
TRBJ2-2,16,NA,few,TRBV7-9,CASSLLGQGGDGELFF,TGTGCCAGCAGCCTCCTGGGCCAGGGCGGTGACGGGGAGCTGTTTTTT
TRBJ2-3,14,NA,NA,TRBV7-2,CASSRGLDTDTQYF,TGTGCCAGCAGCCGAGGGCTAGACACGGATACGCAGTATTTT
TRBJ2-5,13,NA,few,TRBV18,CASSPGSQETQYF,TGTGCCAGCTCACCAGGCAGCCAAGAGACCCAGTACTTC
TRBJ1-6,14,NA,NA,TRBV18,CASSPGLLGSPLHF,TGTGCCAGCTCACCCGGGTTGTTGGGCTCACCCCTCCACTTT
TRBJ1-3,15,NA,many,TRBV27,CASSVGVPPGNTIYF,TGTGCCAGCAGTGTGGGGGTGCCGCCCGGAAACACCATATATTTT
TRBJ1-1,15,NA,NA,TRBV3-1,CASSPSSRSNTEAFF,TGTGCCAGCAGCCCCAGCAGTCGTTCTAACACTGAAGCTTTCTTT
TRBJ1-1,13,NA,NA,TRBV7-9,CASSLLGGSEAFF,TGTGCCAGCAGCTTACTCGGGGGATCTGAAGCTTTCTTT
TRBJ1-2,15,NA,NA,TRBV5-5,CASSLGGLGEVGYTF,TGTGCCAGCAGCCTTGGAGGCCTCGGGGAAGTTGGCTACACCTTC
TRBJ1-6,17,NA,many,TRBV5-1,CASRGAQGSSYNSPLHF,TGCGCCAGCAGAGGGGCCCAGGGGAGCTCCTATAATTCACCCCTCCACTTT
TRBJ2-7,13,NA,many,TRBV5-1,CASSLGRPYEQYF,TGCGCCAGCAGCTTGGGGCGGCCCTACGAGCAGTACTTC
TRBJ2-5,14,NA,NA,TRBV14,CASSQEPGKETQYF,TGTGCCAGCAGCCAAGAACCGGGAAAAGAGACCCAGTACTTC
TRBJ1-4,13,NA,NA,TRBV2,CASGTPWDEKLFF,TGTGCCAGCGGGACACCCTGGGATGAAAAACTGTTTTTT
TRBJ2-1,17,NA,few,TRBV3-1,CASSPRPLVVGENEQFF,TGTGCCAGCAGCCCCCGCCCTCTAGTTGTTGGGGAGAATGAGCAGTTCTTC
TRBJ1-1,15,NA,few,TRBV19,CASRIVPAPSTEAFF,TGTGCCAGTAGGATTGTACCGGCTCCAAGCACTGAAGCTTTCTTT
TRBJ1-1,14,TRBD1,many,TRBV15,CATSRSQGYTEAFF,TGTGCCACCAGCAGGTCACAGGGGTACACTGAAGCTTTCTTT
TRBJ1-5,15,TRBD1,few,TRBV20-1,CSARETGGFNQPQHF,TGCAGTGCTAGAGAGACAGGGGGTTTCAATCAGCCCCAGCATTTT
TRBJ2-7,15,NA,many,TRBV10-3,CAISESNTGSIEQYF,TGTGCCATCAGTGAGTCGAATACAGGGTCGATCGAGCAGTACTTC
TRBJ2-7,15,TRBD1,few,TRBV7-9,CASSSAGQGSGEQYF,TGTGCCAGCAGCTCCGCGGGACAGGGTTCAGGAGAGCAGTACTTC
TRBJ1-2,13,NA,many,TRBV6-2/TRBV6-3,CASSYRTFYGYTF,TGTGCCAGCAGTTACAGAACCTTCTATGGCTACACCTTC
TRBJ2-7,15,TRBD2,many,TRBV29-1,CSVEEGASGGYEQYF,TGCAGCGTTGAAGAGGGGGCTAGCGGGGGGTACGAGCAGTACTTC
TRBJ2-5,15,NA,many,TRBV5-1,CASSLVQGRGETQYF,TGCGCCAGCAGCTTGGTTCAGGGGAGGGGAGAGACCCAGTACTTC
TRBJ2-2,15,TRBD2,few,TRBV14,CASSPGGLHTGELFF,TGTGCCAGCAGCCCGGGGGGGCTCCACACCGGGGAGCTGTTTTTT
TRBJ2-7,15,NA,many,TRBV4-2,CASSQDRGGASEQYF,TGTGCCAGCAGCCAAGATAGGGGGGGGGCCTCCGAGCAGTACTTC
TRBJ2-1,13,TRBD1,few,TRBV19,CASSWDSYNEQFF,TGTGCCAGTAGTTGGGACAGCTACAATGAGCAGTTCTTC
TRBJ1-4,14,NA,few,TRBV12-3/TRBV12-4,CASSLTGTNEKLFF,TGTGCCAGCAGCCTGACAGGAACTAATGAAAAACTGTTTTTT
TRBJ2-7,14,NA,many,TRBV25-1,CASSEEGWGYEQYF,TGTGCCAGCAGTGAAGAGGGATGGGGCTACGAGCAGTACTTC
TRBJ1-2,15,NA,few,TRBV20-1,CSARDAYGGGYGYTF,TGCAGTGCTAGAGATGCGTATGGAGGGGGTTATGGCTACACCTTC
TRBJ1-2,14,NA,many,TRBV20-1,CSAREPGYSYGYTF,TGCAGTGCTAGAGAACCAGGGTACAGCTATGGCTACACCTTC
TRBJ1-6,15,NA,few,TRBV6-1,CASSEGVSPSAPLHF,TGTGCCAGCAGTGAAGGCGTCAGTCCTTCGGCACCCCTCCACTTT
TRBJ2-1,15,TRBD1,many,TRBV9,CASSVGTGSGGEQFF,TGTGCCAGCAGCGTAGGGACAGGGTCAGGGGGTGAGCAGTTCTTC
TRBJ2-2,12,NA,few,TRBV6-5,CASSPAGGELFF,TGTGCCAGCAGCCCCGCCGGGGGGGAGCTGTTTTTT
TRBJ1-6,15,NA,NA,TRBV11-2,CASSLRPTGNSPLHF,TGTGCCAGCAGCTTAAGGCCGACAGGAAATTCACCCCTCCACTTT